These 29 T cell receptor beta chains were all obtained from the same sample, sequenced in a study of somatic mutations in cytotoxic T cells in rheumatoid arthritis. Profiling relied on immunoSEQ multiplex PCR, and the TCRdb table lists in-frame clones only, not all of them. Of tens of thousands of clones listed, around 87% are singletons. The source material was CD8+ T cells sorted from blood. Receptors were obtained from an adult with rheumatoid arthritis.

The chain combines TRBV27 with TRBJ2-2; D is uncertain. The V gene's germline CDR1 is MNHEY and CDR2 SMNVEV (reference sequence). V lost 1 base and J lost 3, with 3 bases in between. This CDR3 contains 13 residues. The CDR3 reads CASSLLDTGELFF. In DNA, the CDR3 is TGTGCCAGCAGTTTATTAGACACCGGGGAGCTGTTTTTT.

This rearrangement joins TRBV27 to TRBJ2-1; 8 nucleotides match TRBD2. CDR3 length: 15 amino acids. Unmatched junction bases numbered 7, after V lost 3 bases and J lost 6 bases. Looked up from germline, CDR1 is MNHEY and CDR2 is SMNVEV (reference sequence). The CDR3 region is CASSFTSGGANEQFF. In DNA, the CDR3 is TGTGCCAGCAGTTTTACATCGGGGGGGGCCAATGAGCAGTTCTTC.

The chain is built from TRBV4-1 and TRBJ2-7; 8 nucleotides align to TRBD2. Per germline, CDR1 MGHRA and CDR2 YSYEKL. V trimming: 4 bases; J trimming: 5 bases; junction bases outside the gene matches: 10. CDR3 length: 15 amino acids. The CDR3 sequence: CASSLEERGRDEQYF. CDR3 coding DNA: TGCGCCAGCAGCCTCGAGGAGCGGGGGCGGGACGAGCAGTACTTC.

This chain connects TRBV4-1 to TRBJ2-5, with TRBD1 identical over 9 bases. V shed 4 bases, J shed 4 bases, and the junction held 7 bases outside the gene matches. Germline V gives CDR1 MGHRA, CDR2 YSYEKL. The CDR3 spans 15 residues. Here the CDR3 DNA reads TGCGCCAGCAGCCGGACACCGGGACAGGGAGAGACCCAGTACTTC. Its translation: CASSRTPGQGETQYF.

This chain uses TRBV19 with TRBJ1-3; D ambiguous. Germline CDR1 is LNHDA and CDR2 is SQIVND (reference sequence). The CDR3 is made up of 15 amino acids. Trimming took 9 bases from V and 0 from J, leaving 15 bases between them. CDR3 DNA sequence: TGTGCCAGCAAGGAAGGTCTTTCCTCTGGAAACACCATATATTTT. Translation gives CASKEGLSSGNTIYF. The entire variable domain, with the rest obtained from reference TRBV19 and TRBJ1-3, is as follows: DGGITQSPKYLFRKEGQNVTLSCEQNLNHDAMYWYRQDPGQGLRLIYYSQIVNDFQKGDIAEGYSVSREKKESFPLTVTSAQKNPTAFYLCASKEGLSSGNTIYFGEGSWLTVV.

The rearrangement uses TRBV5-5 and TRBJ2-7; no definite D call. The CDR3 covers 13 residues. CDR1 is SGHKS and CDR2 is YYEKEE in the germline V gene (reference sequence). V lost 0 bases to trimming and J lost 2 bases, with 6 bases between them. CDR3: CASSLDIPYEQYF. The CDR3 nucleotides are TGTGCCAGCAGCTTGGACATCCCCTACGAGCAGTACTTC.

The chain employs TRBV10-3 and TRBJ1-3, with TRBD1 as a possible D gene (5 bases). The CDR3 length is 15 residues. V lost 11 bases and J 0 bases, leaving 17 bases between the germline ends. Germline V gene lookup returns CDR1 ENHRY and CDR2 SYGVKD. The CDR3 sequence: CALRGELSSGNTIYF. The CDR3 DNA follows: TGTGCCCTCCGGGGGGAGTTGAGCTCTGGAAACACCATATATTTT.

Here the CDR3 DNA reads TGTGCCAGCAGTTACAGGACAGGGAGTGGCTACACCTTC. Protein: CASSYRTGSGYTF. The chain couples TRBV6-5 to TRBJ1-2, with 8 bases matching TRBD1. The CDR3 runs 13 residues. The germline gives CDR1 MNHEY, CDR2 SVGAGI. V shed 2 bases, J shed 7 bases, and the junction held 3 bases outside the gene matches.

The CDR3 DNA follows: TGTGCCAGCAGTTTTACCGGGACAGGGGACTACGAGCAGTACTTC. Amino acid sequence: CASSFTGTGDYEQYF. The J gene is TRBJ2-7, the V gene TRBV6-5; TRBD1 matches at 10 bases. The junction had 6 bases not matched to a gene; V was cut back by 4 bases and J by 3 bases. In germline, CDR1 is MNHEY, CDR2 SVGAGI. The length of the CDR3 is 15 residues.

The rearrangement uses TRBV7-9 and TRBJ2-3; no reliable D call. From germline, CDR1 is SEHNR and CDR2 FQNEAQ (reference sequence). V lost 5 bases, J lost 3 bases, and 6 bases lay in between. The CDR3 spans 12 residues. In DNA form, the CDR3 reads TGTGCCAGCAGCCCATCGACAGATACGCAGTATTTT. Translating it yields CASSPSTDTQYF.

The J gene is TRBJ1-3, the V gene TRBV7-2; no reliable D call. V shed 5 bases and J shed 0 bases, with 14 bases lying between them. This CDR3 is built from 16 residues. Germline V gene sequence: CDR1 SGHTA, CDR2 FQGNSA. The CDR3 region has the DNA TGTGCCAGCAGCCCGAAAACAGTATTCTCTGGAAACACCATATATTTT. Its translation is CASSPKTVFSGNTIYF.

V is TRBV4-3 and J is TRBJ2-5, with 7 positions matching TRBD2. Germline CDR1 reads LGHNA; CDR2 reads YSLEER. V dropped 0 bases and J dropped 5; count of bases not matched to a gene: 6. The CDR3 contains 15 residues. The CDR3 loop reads CASSQDRAGFETQYF. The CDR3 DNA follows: TGCGCCAGCAGCCAAGATCGAGCGGGATTTGAGACCCAGTACTTC.

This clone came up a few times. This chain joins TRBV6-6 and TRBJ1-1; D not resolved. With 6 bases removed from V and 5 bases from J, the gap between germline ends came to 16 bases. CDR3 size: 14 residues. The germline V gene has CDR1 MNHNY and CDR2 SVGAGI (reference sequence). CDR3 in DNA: TGTGCCAGCAGCCCCATGGCAGTTGAAACTGAAGCTTTCTTT. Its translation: CASSPMAVETEAFF.

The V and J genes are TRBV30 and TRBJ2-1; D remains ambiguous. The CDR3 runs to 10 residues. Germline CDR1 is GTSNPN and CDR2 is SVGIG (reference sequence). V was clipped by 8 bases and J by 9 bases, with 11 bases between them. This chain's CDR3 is CAGELLEQFF. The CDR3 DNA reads TGTGCCGGAGAACTTCTTGAGCAGTTCTTC.

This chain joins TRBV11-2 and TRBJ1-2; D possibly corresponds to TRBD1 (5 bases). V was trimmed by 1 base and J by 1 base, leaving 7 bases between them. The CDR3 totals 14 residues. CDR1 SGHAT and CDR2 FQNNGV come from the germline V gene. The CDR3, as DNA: TGTGCCAGCAGCTTAGGGCAGGGTAACTATGGCTACACCTTC. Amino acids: CASSLGQGNYGYTF.

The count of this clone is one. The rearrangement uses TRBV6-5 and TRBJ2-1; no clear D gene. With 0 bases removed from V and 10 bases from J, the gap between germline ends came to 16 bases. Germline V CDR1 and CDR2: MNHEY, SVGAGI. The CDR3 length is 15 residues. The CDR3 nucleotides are TGTGCCAGCAGTTACTCCCTAGGCGGTGTTTTGGAGCAGTTCTTC. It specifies CASSYSLGGVLEQFF.

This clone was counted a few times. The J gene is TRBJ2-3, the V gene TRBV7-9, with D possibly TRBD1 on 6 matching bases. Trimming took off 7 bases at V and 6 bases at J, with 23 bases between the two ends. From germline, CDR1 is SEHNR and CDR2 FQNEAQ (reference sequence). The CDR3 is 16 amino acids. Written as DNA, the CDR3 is TGTGCCAGCACCAACCCTCGGACAGTGAGGATGGATACGCAGTATTTT. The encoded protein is CASTNPRTVRMDTQYF.

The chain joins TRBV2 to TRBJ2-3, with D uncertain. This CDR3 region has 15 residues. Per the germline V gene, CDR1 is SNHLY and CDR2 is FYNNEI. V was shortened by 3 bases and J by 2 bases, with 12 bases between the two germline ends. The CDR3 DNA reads TGTGCCAGCAGTGACCACTCCGGATACACAGATACGCAGTATTTT. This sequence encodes CASSDHSGYTDTQYF.

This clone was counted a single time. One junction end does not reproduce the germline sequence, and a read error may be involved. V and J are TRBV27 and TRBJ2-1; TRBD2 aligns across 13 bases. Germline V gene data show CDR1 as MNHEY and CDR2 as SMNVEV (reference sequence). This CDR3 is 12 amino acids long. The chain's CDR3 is CASSSPGLAGLF. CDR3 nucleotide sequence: TGTGCCAGCAGTTCTCCGGGACTAGCGGGACTCTTC.

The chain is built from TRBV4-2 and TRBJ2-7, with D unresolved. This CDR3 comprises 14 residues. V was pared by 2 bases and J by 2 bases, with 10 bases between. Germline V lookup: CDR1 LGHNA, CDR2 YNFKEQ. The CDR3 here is CASSQPEVAYEQYF. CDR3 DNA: TGTGCCAGCAGCCAACCAGAGGTTGCCTACGAGCAGTACTTC.

The CDR3 region is CASSYGGLGNTIYF. Here the CDR3 DNA reads TGTGCCAGCAGTTACGGGGGGCTAGGAAACACCATATATTTT. The chain carries TRBV6-5 and TRBJ1-3, with D tentatively TRBD1 (6 bases). Trimming stripped 2 bases from V and 4 bases from J, with 9 bases between. Germline V lookup: CDR1 MNHEY, CDR2 SVGAGI. The CDR3 spans 14 residues.

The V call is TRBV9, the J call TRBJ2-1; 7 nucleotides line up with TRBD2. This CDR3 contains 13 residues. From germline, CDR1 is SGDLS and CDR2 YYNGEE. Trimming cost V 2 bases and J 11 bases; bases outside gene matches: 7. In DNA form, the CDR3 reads TGTGCCAGCAGCGTGGGAGGGATCTCAAAGCAGTTCTTC. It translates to CASSVGGISKQFF.

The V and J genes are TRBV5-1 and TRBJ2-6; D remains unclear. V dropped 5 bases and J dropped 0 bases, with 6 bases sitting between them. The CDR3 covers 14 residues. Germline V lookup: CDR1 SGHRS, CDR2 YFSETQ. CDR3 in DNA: TGCGCCAGCAGTCCCAGCTCTGGGGCCAACGTCCTGACTTTC. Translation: CASSPSSGANVLTF.

In DNA, the CDR3 is TGTGCCAGCAGTCTTGGGTCGGGACAGGGGGCTAACGAGCAGTACTTC. Protein sequence: CASSLGSGQGANEQYF. The gene calls are TRBV7-8 and TRBJ2-7; TRBD1 aligns across 12 bases. This CDR3 is built from 16 residues. The trim removed 6 bases at V and 5 bases at J, leaving 11 bases unmatched. Germline loops: CDR1 SGHVS, CDR2 FQNEAQ.

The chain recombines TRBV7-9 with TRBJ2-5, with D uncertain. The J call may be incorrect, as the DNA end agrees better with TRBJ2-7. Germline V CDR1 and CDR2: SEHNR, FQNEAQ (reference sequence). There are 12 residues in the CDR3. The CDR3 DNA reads TGTGCCAGCAGCTTTGGGGATAGCGAGCAGTACTTC. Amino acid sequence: CASSFGDSEQYF.

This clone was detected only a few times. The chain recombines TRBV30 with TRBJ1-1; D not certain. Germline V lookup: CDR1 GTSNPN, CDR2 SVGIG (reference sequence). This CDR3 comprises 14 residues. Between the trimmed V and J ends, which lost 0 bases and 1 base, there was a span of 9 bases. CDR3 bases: TGTGCCTGGAGTGTACTCCACGGGAACACTGAAGCTTTCTTT. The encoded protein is CAWSVLHGNTEAFF.

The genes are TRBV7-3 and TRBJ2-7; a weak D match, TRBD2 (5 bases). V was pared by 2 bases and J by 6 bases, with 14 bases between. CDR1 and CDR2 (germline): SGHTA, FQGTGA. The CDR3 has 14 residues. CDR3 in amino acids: CASSLYGDAGEQYF. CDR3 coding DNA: TGTGCCAGCAGCTTATACGGGGATGCGGGCGAGCAGTACTTC.

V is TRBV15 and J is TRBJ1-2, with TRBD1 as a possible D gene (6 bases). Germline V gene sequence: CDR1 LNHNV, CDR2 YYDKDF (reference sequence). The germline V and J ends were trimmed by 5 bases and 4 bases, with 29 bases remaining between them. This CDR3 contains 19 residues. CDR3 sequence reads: CATSSVKEQGLNLFYGYTF. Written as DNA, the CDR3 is TGTGCCACCAGCTCAGTCAAGGAACAGGGCCTCAATCTGTTCTATGGCTACACCTTC.

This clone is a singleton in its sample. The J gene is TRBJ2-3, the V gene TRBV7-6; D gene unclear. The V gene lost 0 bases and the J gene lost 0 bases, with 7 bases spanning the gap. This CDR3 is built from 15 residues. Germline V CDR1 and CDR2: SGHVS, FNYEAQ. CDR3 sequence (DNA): TGTGCCAGCAGCTTAGCCGGTTTCAGCACAGATACGCAGTATTTT. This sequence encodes CASSLAGFSTDTQYF.